A single sample is the source of the 16 T cell receptor beta chains below, sequenced in a study of tumor-infiltrating lymphocytes in primary liver carcinoma. Unsorted bulk tissue, about 19-31 mg of it, served as the source for co-extraction of RNA and DNA. Production of TCR beta cDNA used 400 to 600 ng total RNA together with a constant-region primer. Libraries for TCR beta were built through three nested multiplex PCR rounds, which together made up a slightly modified ARM-PCR procedure. TRBV1-TRBV30 forward and Cbeta reverse primers drove the first two roughly 10-cycle rounds. TCRdb used MiXCR to reprocess the multiplex PCR reads, holding one entry per CDR3 protein. This table holds about 92,000 distinct CDR3 sequences, about 70% found once. The sequenced sample consisted of tumor-adjacent normal liver tissue. The receptors originated from a man aged 40-55 years with primary liver carcinoma and hepatitis B virus infection.

The rearrangement links TRBV28 to TRBJ1-5; D call uncertain. V dropped 0 bases and J dropped 4 bases, with 13 bases sitting between them. CDR3 size: 16 residues. The V gene's germline CDR1 is MDHEN and CDR2 SYDVKM. The CDR3 reads CASSLWVGLGNQPQHF. The CDR3 DNA reads TGTGCCAGCAGTTTATGGGTTGGGTTAGGTAATCAGCCCCAGCATTTT.

The rearrangement links TRBV11-1 to TRBJ2-3, with D possibly matching TRBD2 (6 bases). The CDR3 extends over 15 amino acids. V shed 11 bases and J shed 4 bases, with 22 bases lying between them. The germline gives CDR1 SGHAT, CDR2 FQDESV (reference sequence). CDR3 amino acids: CACSRPAGPPDTQYF. As DNA, the CDR3 is TGTGCCTGTAGCCGGCCTGCGGGGCCTCCAGATACGCAGTATTTT.

Notes on this clonotype: Its ends do not fully match the called genes, so a read error is possible. The chain is built from TRBV7-8 and TRBJ2-3, with a tentative D call TRBD2 (6 bases). The CDR3 is 14 amino acids. CDR1 is SGHVS, CDR2 FQNEAQ, per germline. CDR3 in amino acids: CASTMGAGTDMQYF. CDR3 bases: TGTGCCAGCACCATGGGAGCGGGCACAGATATGCAGTATTTT. Supplemented by reference TRBV7-8 and TRBJ2-3, the full variable domain reads GAGVSQSPRYKVAKRGQDVALRCDPISGHVSLFWYQQALGQGPEFLTYFQNEAQLDKSGLPSDRFFAERPEGSVSTLKIQRTQQEDSAVYLCASTMGAGTDMQYFGPGTRLTVL.

This chain connects TRBV11-2 to TRBJ2-7; possible D gene TRBD1, 6 bases. CDR1 is SGHAT and CDR2 is FQNNGV in the germline V gene. The CDR3 is made up of 17 amino acids. The CDR3 DNA follows: TGTACCTGCAGCTTAGACCTCGGGACACCCAGCTCCTACGAGCAGTACTTC. Amino acids: CTCSLDLGTPSSYEQYF.

Points on this clonotype: A much larger clone lies a single base off, so this may be a read error. Likely a read error: the CDR3 ends without its conserved phenylalanine or tryptophan. This chain links TRBV7-8 with TRBJ2-7; D may be TRBD1 (5 bases). The V and J ends lost 6 bases and 0 bases respectively, with 12 bases between them. The CDR3 has 14 residues. Germline values: CDR1 SGHVS, CDR2 FQNEAQ. Here the CDR3 reads CASSPRGYSYEQYL. CDR3 DNA: TGTGCCAGCAGTCCTAGGGGTTACTCCTACGAGCAGTACTTG.

This clonotype showed up many times. The genes are TRBV13 and TRBJ2-7, with a possible D match to TRBD1 (6 bases). Germline V gene sequence: CDR1 PRHDT, CDR2 FYEKMQ (reference sequence). The CDR3 runs to 11 residues. V lost 0 bases to trimming and J lost 10 bases, with 7 bases between them. The DNA for the CDR3 is TGTGCCAGCAGCTTAGGACAGGGTCAGTACTTC. The encoded protein is CASSLGQGQYF.

Regarding this clonotype: Since the CDR3 does not end with the conserved phenylalanine or tryptophan, this likely comes from a read error. This chain uses TRBV11-3 with TRBJ2-3, with D maybe TRBD1 (6 bases). CDR3 length equals 15 residues. Germline V gene data show CDR1 as SGHNT and CDR2 as YENEEA. The CDR3 coding sequence is TGTGCCAGCAGCTTAAGGGGGTTCGGCACAAATACGCAGTATTAT. As protein: CASSLRGFGTNTQYY.

This clonotype appeared once. A much larger clone lies a single base off, so this may be a read error. The DNA of the CDR3 is TGTGCCAGCAGCCATTCGCACACCAGGGAGCTGTTTTTT. As protein: CASSHSHTRELFF. V and J are TRBV14 and TRBJ2-2; unclear D gene. Germline CDR1 is SGHDN and CDR2 is FVKESK. This CDR3 has 13 residues.

The chain combines TRBV4-1 with TRBJ2-2; unclear D gene. Germline CDR1 MGHRA, CDR2 YSYEKL. V shed 4 bases and J shed 3 bases, with 15 bases lying between them. The CDR3 is 16 amino acids. The CDR3 region is CASSPEVDLDTGELFF. The CDR3 DNA reads TGCGCCAGCAGCCCAGAAGTGGATCTCGACACCGGGGAGCTGTTTTTT.

This clonotype showed up many times. The chain employs TRBV6-1 and TRBJ1-5; TRBD1 aligns across 7 bases. The germline CDR1 and CDR2 sequences are MNHNS and SASEGT. The CDR3 loop spans 13 amino acids. V shed 11 bases, J shed 4 bases, and the junction held 8 bases outside the gene matches. The CDR3 nucleotides are TGTGCCGGTAACACAGGGGCAAATCAGCCCCAGCATTTT. Protein: CAGNTGANQPQHF.

The chain uses TRBV2 and TRBJ2-1; D is undetermined. V was cut by 3 bases and J by 10 bases, with 10 bases left in between. Germline V gene lookup returns CDR1 SNHLY and CDR2 FYNNEI. This CDR3 contains 12 residues. The CDR3 spells CASSDLGEEQFF. DNA of the CDR3: TGTGCCAGCAGTGACCTAGGCGAGGAGCAGTTCTTC.

This clonotype was recorded only once. One end of the junction is discordant with germline, which a read error may explain. The gene calls are TRBV11-2 and TRBJ1-1, with no clear D. CDR3 size: 13 residues. From germline, CDR1 is SGHAT and CDR2 FQNNGV. The CDR3 reads CASSLTSKGAALF. CDR3 sequence (DNA): TGTGCTAGCAGCCTAACGTCCAAGGGAGCGGCTCTCTTT.

The rearrangement links TRBV11-2 to TRBJ2-5; D remains ambiguous. Germline V gives CDR1 SGHAT, CDR2 FQNNGV. This CDR3 is 13 amino acids long. The V end was cut by 11 bases, the J end by 3 bases, with 16 bases between. CDR3 nucleotides: TGTGCCTGTAGCTTAGAGGTTGAAGAGACCCAGTACTTC. Its protein product is CACSLEVEETQYF.

The table lists this clonotype with many counts. The rearrangement joins TRBV7-9 to TRBJ2-1; D is possibly TRBD1 (5 bases). Looked up from germline, CDR1 is SEHNR and CDR2 is FQNEAQ (reference sequence). The V end was cut by 4 bases, the J end by 9 bases, with 10 bases between. This CDR3 contains 12 residues. In DNA form, the CDR3 reads TGTGCCAGCAGCTCCCAGGGTGGTGAGCAGTTCTTC. As protein: CASSSQGGEQFF.

A remark on this clonotype: At one end, the junction sequence differs from germline, possibly due to a read error. The gene calls are TRBV11-2 and TRBJ2-1, with TRBD1 matching over 9 bases. This CDR3 is 16 amino acids long. Germline values: CDR1 SGHAT, CDR2 FQNNGV. CDR3 DNA: TGTGCCAGCAGCTACGGAGGGGGACAGGGCTACAATGACCAGTTCTTC. Its protein product is CASSYGGGQGYNDQFF.

The rearrangement links TRBV6-1 to TRBJ2-3; TRBD2 agrees at 8 bases. Germline lookup yields CDR1 MNHNS and CDR2 SASEGT. CDR3 length equals 18 residues. V dropped 2 bases and J dropped 15; count of bases not matched to a gene: 25. CDR3 region: CASSEPASGPYSTDTHYF. In DNA, the CDR3 is TGTGCCAGCAGTGAACCAGCTAGCGGGCCATATAGCACAGATACACACTATTTT.